The 8 T cell receptor beta chains listed next were all sequenced from one sample in a study of cytomegalovirus exposure and HLA in healthy donors. The PCR had 60 Vbeta and 13 Jbeta primers. TCRdb's table, derived via immunoSEQ multiplex PCR, lists solely in-frame clones and lacks some. The sample gives over 75,000 clones, around 10% of which show up once; around 4.9% is in the top ten. Sequencing used PBMCs. These receptor sequences come from a man aged 50-59 years in good health and CMV-seropositive.

The chain employs TRBV14 and TRBJ1-2; possible D gene TRBD1, 6 bases. Germline V gives CDR1 SGHDN, CDR2 FVKESK. The ends were cut back, 2 bases at V and 4 bases at J, with 11 bases in the middle. The CDR3 totals 14 residues. The chain's CDR3 is CASSQQAGAYGYTF. CDR3 sequence (DNA): TGTGCCAGCAGCCAACAGGCAGGGGCCTATGGCTACACCTTC.

V is TRBV6-4 and J is TRBJ2-7, with 14 bases aligning to TRBD2. Unmatched junction bases numbered 13, after V lost 5 bases and J lost 1 base. From germline, CDR1 is MRHNA and CDR2 SNTAGT. The CDR3 is 19 amino acids. CDR3 protein: CASSSSPGTSGRWSYEQYF. CDR3 coding DNA: TGTGCCAGCAGTTCTTCACCCGGGACTAGCGGGAGATGGTCCTACGAGCAGTACTTC.

This clone has a handful of counts. This sequence joins TRBV27 and TRBJ1-4; TRBD1 is a possible D gene (5 bases). This CDR3 is built from 15 residues. V was shortened by 1 base and J by 9 bases, with 15 bases between the two germline ends. Looked up from germline, CDR1 is MNHEY and CDR2 is SMNVEV (reference sequence). DNA of the CDR3: TGTGCCAGCAGTTTATTATTCGAAGGGGTACAAAAACTGTTTTTT. Translating gives CASSLLFEGVQKLFF. Together with reference TRBV27 and TRBJ1-4, the CDR3 gives the full variable domain: EAQVTQNPRYLITVTGKKLTVTCSQNMNHEYMSWYRQDPGLGLRQIYYSMNVEVTDKGDVPEGYKVSRKEKRNFPLILESPSPNQTSLYFCASSLLFEGVQKLFFGSGTQLSVL.

The rearrangement uses TRBV7-2 and TRBJ1-2; weak D call: TRBD1 (6 bases). This CDR3 has 15 residues. CDR1 is SGHTA, CDR2 FQGNSA, per germline. Trimming shortened V by 4 bases and J by 4 bases, and 16 bases separated the two germline ends. In DNA form, the CDR3 reads TGTGCCAGCAGCTCCACCCCTCAGGGGCTCTATGGCTACACCTTC. The encoded protein is CASSSTPQGLYGYTF.

In this sample, this clone turned up a few times. The V call is TRBV28, the J call TRBJ2-7, with D tentatively TRBD2 (6 bases). The length of the CDR3 is 15 residues. Trimming pared 2 bases from V and 2 bases from J, leaving 13 bases between. The germline CDR1 and CDR2 sequences are MDHEN and SYDVKM. The DNA for the CDR3 is TGTGCCAGCAGTTTAAGGCTAGCGTCCGCCTACGAGCAGTACTTC. This translates into CASSLRLASAYEQYF.

This clone was counted only a few times. The chain joins TRBV20-1 to TRBJ2-7; 8 positions agree with TRBD2. J gave up 11 bases and V 5 bases, and 2 bases lay outside the gene matches. This CDR3 contains 9 residues. CDR1 is DFQATT and CDR2 is SNEGSKA in the germline V gene (reference sequence). The CDR3 protein is CSARTSKYF. The CDR3, as DNA: TGCAGTGCTCGGACTAGCAAGTACTTC.

This clone showed up just a few times. The CDR3 protein is CASSRDRGSYEQYF. The CDR3 bases are TGCGCCAGCAGCCGGGACAGGGGGTCCTACGAGCAGTACTTC. This chain uses TRBV4-3 with TRBJ2-7; 11 bases map to TRBD1. Germline V CDR1 and CDR2: LGHNA, YSLEER. The V gene end was trimmed by 4 bases and the J gene end by 1 base; junction bases not matched to a gene: 0. The CDR3 sequence is 14 residues long.

This clone occurred a few times. This sequence joins TRBV4-1 and TRBJ2-3; tentatively, D is TRBD2 (5 bases). The germline CDR1 and CDR2 sequences are MGHRA and YSYEKL. The CDR3 totals 16 residues. Trimming cost V 0 bases and J 0 bases, with 10 bases left between them. CDR3 loop: CASSQDLRGSTDTQYF. In DNA form, the CDR3 reads TGCGCCAGCAGCCAAGATCTACGCGGGAGCACAGATACGCAGTATTTT.